The T cell receptor (beta chain) described here comes from a study of shared clonotypes between healthy human individuals. This clone was seen only once. The antigen remains unidentified. Using immunoSEQ multiplex PCR, the repertoire was profiled, and TCRdb retains in-frame clones only, with some absent. Found here are about 710,000 clones, approximately 72% of them singletons; the top ten hold around 1.7%. General study points: Clonotypes which were not shared had lower generation probabilities than clonotypes that all four donors shared.

The source of this sequence is a woman aged 25 to 39 in good health. Sequenced material: memory CD4+ T cells sorted from blood. Subset given: CD45RA-negative fraction.

CDR3 nucleotides: TGTGCCAGCAGTGACGGCGGGCGCAGGACTAATGAAAAACTGTTTTTT. Protein product: CASSDGGRRTNEKLFF. This chain uses TRBV2 with TRBJ1-4; D gene ambiguous. Looked up from germline, CDR1 is SNHLY and CDR2 is FYNNEI. The CDR3 is made up of 16 amino acids. V lost 3 bases and J 2 bases, leaving 13 bases between the germline ends.